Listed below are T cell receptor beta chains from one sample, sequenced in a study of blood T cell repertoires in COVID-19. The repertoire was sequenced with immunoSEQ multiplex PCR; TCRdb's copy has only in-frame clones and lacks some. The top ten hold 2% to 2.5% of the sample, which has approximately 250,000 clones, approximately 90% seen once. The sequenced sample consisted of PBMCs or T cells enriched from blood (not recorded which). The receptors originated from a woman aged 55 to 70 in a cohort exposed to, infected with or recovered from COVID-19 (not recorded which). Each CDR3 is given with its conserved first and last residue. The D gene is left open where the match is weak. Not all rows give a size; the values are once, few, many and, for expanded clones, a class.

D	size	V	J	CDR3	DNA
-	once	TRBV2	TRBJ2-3	CASKLGLSTDTQYF	TGTGCCAGCAAGTTGGGCCTTAGCACAGATACGCAGTATTTT
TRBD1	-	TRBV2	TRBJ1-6	CASSVRTGTNSPLHF	TGTGCCAGCAGTGTGCGGACAGGAACGAATTCACCCCTCCACTTT
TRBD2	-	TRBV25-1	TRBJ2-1	CASSEPSGRAVRYNEQFF	TGTGCCAGCAGTGAACCTAGCGGGAGGGCCGTCCGGTACAATGAGCAGTTCTTC
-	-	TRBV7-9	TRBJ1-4	CASSLGTREKLFF	TGTGCCAGCAGCCTCGGGACAAGGGAAAAACTGTTTTTT
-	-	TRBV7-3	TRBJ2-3	CASSLLSGSTTDTQYF	TGTGCCAGCAGCTTACTAAGCGGAAGCACCACAGATACGCAGTATTTT
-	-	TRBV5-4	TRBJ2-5	CASSLQGGQETQYF	TGTGCCAGCAGCTTGCAGGGGGGACAAGAGACCCAGTACTTC
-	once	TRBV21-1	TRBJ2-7	CASSKAHPPGQGRYEQYF	TGTGCCAGCAGCAAAGCGCATCCCCCGGGACAGGGGAGGTACGAGCAGTACTTC
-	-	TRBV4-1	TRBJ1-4	CASSQDQGHREKLFF	TGCGCCAGCAGCCAAGATCAGGGGCATCGGGAAAAACTGTTTTTT
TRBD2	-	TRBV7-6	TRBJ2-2	CASGTRYTGELFF	TGTGCCAGCGGGACTAGGTATACCGGGGAGCTGTTTTTT
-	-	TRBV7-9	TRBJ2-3	CASTLVLGDNTDTQYF	TGTGCCAGCACCTTAGTCCTAGGTGATAACACAGATACGCAGTATTTT
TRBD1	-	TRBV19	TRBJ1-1	CASSNDRGRTEAFF	TGTGCCAGTAGTAACGACAGGGGGCGGACTGAAGCTTTCTTT
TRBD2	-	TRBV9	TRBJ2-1	CASSVDSGDYNEQFF	TGTGCCAGCAGCGTAGATAGCGGGGACTACAATGAGCAGTTCTTC
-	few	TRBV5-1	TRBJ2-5	CASRRGTSQETQYF	TGCGCCAGCCGGAGAGGGACTTCACAAGAGACCCAGTACTTC
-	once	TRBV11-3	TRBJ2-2	CASSLISGGELFF	TGTGCCAGCAGCTTAATCTCAGGGGGGGAGCTGTTTTTT
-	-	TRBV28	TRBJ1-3	CASSLSTARRPGNTIYF	TGTGCCAGCAGTTTATCCACAGCCCGCCGACCTGGAAACACCATATATTTT
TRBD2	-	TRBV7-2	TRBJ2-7	CASSPTTRLAVYEQYF	TGTGCCAGCAGCCCTACTACCCGACTAGCGGTCTACGAGCAGTACTTC
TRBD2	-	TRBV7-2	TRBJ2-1	CASSFTGTSGRNEQFF	TGTGCCAGCAGTTTTACCGGGACTAGCGGGAGGAATGAGCAGTTCTTC
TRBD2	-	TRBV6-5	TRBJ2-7	CASRKLAGGGEQYF	TGTGCCAGCAGAAAACTAGCGGGGGGCGGCGAGCAGTACTTC
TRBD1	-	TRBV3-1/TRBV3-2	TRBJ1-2	CASSLGQGLHGYTF	TGTGCCAGCAGCCTGGGACAGGGGCTTCATGGCTACACCTTC
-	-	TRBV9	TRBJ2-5	CASSVRGDRVIQETQYF	TGTGCCAGCAGCGTTAGGGGTGACCGGGTCATACAAGAGACCCAGTACTTC
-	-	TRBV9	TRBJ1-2	CASSVVSGGIGYTF	TGTGCCAGCAGCGTAGTTTCGGGGGGGATAGGCTACACCTTC
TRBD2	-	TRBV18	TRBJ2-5	CASSLLAGTQETQYF	TGTGCCAGCTCACTTCTAGCGGGGACTCAAGAGACCCAGTACTTC
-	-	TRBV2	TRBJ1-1	CASSDSYSTEAFF	TGTGCCAGCAGTGATTCCTATAGCACTGAAGCTTTCTTT
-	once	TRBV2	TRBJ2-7	CASREDSYEQYF	TGTGCCAGCAGAGAGGACAGCTACGAGCAGTACTTC
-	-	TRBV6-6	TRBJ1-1	CASSYAVTEAFF	TGTGCCAGCAGTTACGCAGTCACTGAAGCTTTCTTT
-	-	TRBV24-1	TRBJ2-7	CATSGSGRDSYEQYF	TGTGCCACCAGTGGTTCTGGCAGGGATTCCTACGAGCAGTACTTC
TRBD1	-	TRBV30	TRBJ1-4	CAWSGQGALNEKLFF	TGTGCCTGGAGTGGTCAGGGGGCCCTTAATGAAAAACTGTTTTTT
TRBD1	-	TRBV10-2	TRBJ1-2	CASSDLRTGPIGDGYTF	TGCGCCAGCAGTGACCTCAGGACAGGGCCCATTGGCGATGGCTACACCTTC
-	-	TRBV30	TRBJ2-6	CAWSVGGANVLTF	TGTGCCTGGAGTGTCGGTGGGGCCAACGTCCTGACTTTC
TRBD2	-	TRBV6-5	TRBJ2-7	CASTGGGRDEQYF	TGTGCCAGCACTGGGGGGGGGAGAGACGAGCAGTACTTC
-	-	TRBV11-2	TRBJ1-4	CASSFSATNEKLFF	TGTGCCAGCAGCTTCAGTGCAACTAATGAAAAACTGTTTTTT
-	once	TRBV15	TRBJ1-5	CATSRGQTEPQHF	TGTGCCACCAGCAGAGGGCAGACTGAGCCCCAGCATTTT
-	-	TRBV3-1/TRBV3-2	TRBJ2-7	CASSQRGGRSYEQYF	TGTGCCAGCAGCCAACGCGGAGGGCGGAGCTACGAGCAGTACTTC
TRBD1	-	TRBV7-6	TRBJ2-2	CASSLGGTGNTGELFF	TGTGCCAGCAGCTTAGGGGGGACAGGGAACACCGGGGAGCTGTTTTTT
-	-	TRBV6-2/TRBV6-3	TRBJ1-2	CASSYGGAGLYGYTF	TGTGCCAGCAGTTACGGTGGCGCAGGCCTCTATGGCTACACCTTC
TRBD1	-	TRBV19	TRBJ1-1	CASSPATGDVAAFF	TGTGCCAGTAGCCCGGCGACAGGGGACGTTGCAGCTTTCTTT
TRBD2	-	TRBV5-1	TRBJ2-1	CASSPIAGLYNEQFF	TGCGCCAGCAGCCCGATAGCGGGACTTTACAATGAGCAGTTCTTC
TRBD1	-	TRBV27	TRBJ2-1	CASTRQGAGQFF	TGTGCCAGCACCCGACAGGGGGCAGGTCAGTTCTTC
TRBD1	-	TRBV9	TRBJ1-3	CASSPGTGQGNTIYF	TGTGCCAGCAGCCCCGGGACAGGGCAAGGAAACACCATATATTTT
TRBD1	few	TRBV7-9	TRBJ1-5	CASSGQPNQPQHF	TGTGCCAGCTCGGGACAGCCCAATCAGCCCCAGCATTTT
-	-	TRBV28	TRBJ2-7	CASTPSSYEQYF	TGTGCCAGCACCCCGAGCTCCTACGAGCAGTACTTC
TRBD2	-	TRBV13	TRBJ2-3	CASSRSRAGKLTDTQYF	TGTGCCAGCAGCCGGTCCAGAGCGGGGAAGCTCACAGATACGCAGTATTTT
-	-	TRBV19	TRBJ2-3	CASSPGEGVDTDTQYF	TGTGCCAGTAGTCCAGGGGAGGGGGTGGACACAGATACGCAGTATTTT
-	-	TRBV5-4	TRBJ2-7	CASSLSQGYEQYF	TGTGCCAGCAGCTTGTCACAGGGCTACGAGCAGTACTTC
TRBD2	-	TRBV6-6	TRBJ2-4	CASSRLAGVIAKNIQYF	TGTGCCAGCAGCCGACTAGCGGGGGTGATAGCCAAAAACATTCAGTACTTC